The 2 T cell receptor beta chains below come from one sample, sequenced in a study of response to subunit inactivated influenza vaccine. TCRdb called the RT-PCR reads again in MiXCR, with one record for every CDR3 protein. Of 500,000 to 600,000 distinct CDR3 sequences listed, more than 15% are singletons. The sequenced sample was CD4+ T cells sorted from PBMCs, obtained less than 25 months after vaccination. The receptors come from a man aged 50 to 69 who received an inactivated influenza vaccine.

With regard to this clonotype: One junction end disagrees with the germline gene, perhaps due to a read error. The chain joins TRBV2 to TRBJ2-7, with 9 bases identical to TRBD2. Germline-derived CDR1 and CDR2 are SNHLY and FYNNEI. CDR3 length: 13 amino acids. CDR3 residues: CASSESGRFSPHF. The CDR3 region has the DNA TGTGCCAGCAGTGAGAGCGGGAGGTTCTCTCCCCACTTC.

In DNA, the CDR3 is TGCGCCAGCAGCCTTCAGACAGGTCAAGAGACCCAGTACTTC. This encodes CASSLQTGQETQYF. The gene calls are TRBV5-1 and TRBJ2-5, with TRBD1 as a possible D gene (6 bases). The CDR3 extends over 14 amino acids. V lost 4 bases and J 2 bases, leaving 12 bases between the germline ends. Germline V gives CDR1 SGHRS, CDR2 YFSETQ.